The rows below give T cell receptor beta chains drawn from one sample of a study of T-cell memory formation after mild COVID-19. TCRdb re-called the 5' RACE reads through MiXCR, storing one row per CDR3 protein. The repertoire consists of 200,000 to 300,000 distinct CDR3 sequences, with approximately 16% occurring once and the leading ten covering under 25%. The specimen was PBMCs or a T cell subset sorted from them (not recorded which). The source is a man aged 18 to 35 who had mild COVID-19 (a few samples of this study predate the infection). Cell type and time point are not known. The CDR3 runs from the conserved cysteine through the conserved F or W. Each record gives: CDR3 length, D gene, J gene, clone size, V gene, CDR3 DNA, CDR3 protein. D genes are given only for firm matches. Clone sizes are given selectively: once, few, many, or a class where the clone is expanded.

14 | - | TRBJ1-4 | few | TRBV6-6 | TGTGCCAGCAGTTACGTGGGAACTAATGAAAAACTGTTTTTT | CASSYVGTNEKLFF
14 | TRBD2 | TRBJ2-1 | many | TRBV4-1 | TGCGCCAGCAGCCTCCTGTGGGAGGGCGATGAGCAGTTCTTC | CASSLLWEGDEQFF
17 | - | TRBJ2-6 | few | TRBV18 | TGTGCCAGCTCACCGACCTACAGGCTGTCTGGGGCCAACGTCCTGACTTTC | CASSPTYRLSGANVLTF
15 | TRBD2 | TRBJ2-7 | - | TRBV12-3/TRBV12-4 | TGTGCCAGCACCTTGGATAGCGGGGGAAACTACGAGCAGTACTTC | CASTLDSGGNYEQYF
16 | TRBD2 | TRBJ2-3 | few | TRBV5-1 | TGCGCCAGCAGCTCAGCTAGCGGGGCTGGGGCAGATACGCAGTATTTT | CASSSASGAGADTQYF
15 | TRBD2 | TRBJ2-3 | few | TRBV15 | TGTGCCACCAGCGGCCGCGGGGGGGGCTCAGATACGCAGTATTTT | CATSGRGGGSDTQYF
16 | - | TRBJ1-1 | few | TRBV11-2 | TGTGCCAGCAGCTTAGCCGGGGGCGCGGGGAACACTGAAGCTTTCTTT | CASSLAGGAGNTEAFF
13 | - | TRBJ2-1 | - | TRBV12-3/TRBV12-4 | TGTGCCAGCGGAAAAGATTCTAGGGATGAGCAGTTCTTC | CASGKDSRDEQFF
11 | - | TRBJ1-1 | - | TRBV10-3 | TGTGCCATTTGGACCCTTCACGAAGCTTTCTTT | CAIWTLHEAFF
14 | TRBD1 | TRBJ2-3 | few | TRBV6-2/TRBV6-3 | TGTGCCAGCAGTTGGACAGGGGGTCCAGATACGCAGTATTTT | CASSWTGGPDTQYF
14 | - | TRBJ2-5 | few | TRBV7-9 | TGTGCCAGCAGCTCGGGACAAGAGCTCGAGACCCAGTACTTC | CASSSGQELETQYF
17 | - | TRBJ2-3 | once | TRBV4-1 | TGCGCCAGCAGCCAAGCTCCAGGGCGTACTAGCACAGATACGCAGTATTTT | CASSQAPGRTSTDTQYF
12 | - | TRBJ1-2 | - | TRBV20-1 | TGCAGTGCTAAGAAGGTGGACTTCGGCTACACCTTC | CSAKKVDFGYTF
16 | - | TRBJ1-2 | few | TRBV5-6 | TGTGCCAGCAGCTTGGTTGAAGGATCCGCTAACTATGGCTACACCTTC | CASSLVEGSANYGYTF
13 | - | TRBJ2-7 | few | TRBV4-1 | TGCGCCAGCAGCCAAGTAAACTCCTACGAGCAGTACTTC | CASSQVNSYEQYF
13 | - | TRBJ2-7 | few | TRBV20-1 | TGCAGTGCTAGCTTGAGCAACACCTACGAGCAGTACTTC | CSASLSNTYEQYF
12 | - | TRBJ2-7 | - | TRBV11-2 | TGTGCCAGCAGCACTTGGACAAACGAGCAGTACTTC | CASSTWTNEQYF
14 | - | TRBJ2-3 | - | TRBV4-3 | TGCGCCAGCAGCCCACAAGCAGGGGATGATACGCAGTATTTT | CASSPQAGDDTQYF
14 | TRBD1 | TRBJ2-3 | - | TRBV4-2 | TGTGCCAGCAGCCGGGACAGAACTGCGAATACGCAGTATTTT | CASSRDRTANTQYF
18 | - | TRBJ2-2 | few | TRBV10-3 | TGTGCCATCAGTGAGGGGGGCAGGGGATCGGCGAACACCGGGGAGCTGTTTTTT | CAISEGGRGSANTGELFF
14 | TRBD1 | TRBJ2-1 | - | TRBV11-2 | TGTGCCAGCAGCCGCACAGGGGGCCCTAATGAGCAGTTCTTC | CASSRTGGPNEQFF
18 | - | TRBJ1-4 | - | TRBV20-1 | TGCAGTGCTGAGGGGGGGGTATGGGCCTGGAAAACTAATGAAAAACTGTTTTTT | CSAEGGVWAWKTNEKLFF
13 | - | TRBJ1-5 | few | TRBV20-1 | TGCAGTGCTAGTCGTGAAAGCAATCAGCCCCAGCATTTT | CSASRESNQPQHF
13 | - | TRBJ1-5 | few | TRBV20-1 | TGCAGTGCTAGAGGACTTATCCGACAGCCCCAGCATTTT | CSARGLIRQPQHF
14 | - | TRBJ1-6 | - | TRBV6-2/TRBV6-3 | TGTGCCAGCAAAAAGGGAGAGGGATGGTCACCCCTCCACTTT | CASKKGEGWSPLHF
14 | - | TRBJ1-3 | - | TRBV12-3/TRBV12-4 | TGTGCCAGCAGAGGCAGGGGATTCGGAAACACCATATATTTT | CASRGRGFGNTIYF
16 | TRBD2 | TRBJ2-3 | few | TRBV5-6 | TGTGCCAGCAGCTTGAGGACTAGCGGGTACACAGATACGCAGTATTTT | CASSLRTSGYTDTQYF
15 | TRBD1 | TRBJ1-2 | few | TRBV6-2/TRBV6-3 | TGTGCCAGCAGTCGCACCCCCGGGACAGGGATCGGCTACACCTTC | CASSRTPGTGIGYTF
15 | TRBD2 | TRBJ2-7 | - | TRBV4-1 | TGCGCCAGCAGCCAAGTGACTAGCGGGAGCTACGAGCAGTACTTC | CASSQVTSGSYEQYF
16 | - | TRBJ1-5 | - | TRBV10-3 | TGTGCCATCAGCTCCAGCGCGGTCGATAGCAATCAGCCCCAGCATTTT | CAISSSAVDSNQPQHF
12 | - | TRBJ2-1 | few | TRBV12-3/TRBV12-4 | TGTGCCAGCAGTTGGAGTGGGCATGAGCAGTTCTTC | CASSWSGHEQFF
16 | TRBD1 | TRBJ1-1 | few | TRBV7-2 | TGTGCCAGCAGCTTTAAATCGACAGGGGGATACACTGAAGCTTTCTTT | CASSFKSTGGYTEAFF
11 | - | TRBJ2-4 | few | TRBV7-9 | TGTGCCAGCAGCTTACAAAACATTCAGTACTTC | CASSLQNIQYF
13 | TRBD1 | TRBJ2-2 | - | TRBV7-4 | TGTGCCAGCTGGGGACAGATGACCGGGGAGCTGTTTTTT | CASWGQMTGELFF
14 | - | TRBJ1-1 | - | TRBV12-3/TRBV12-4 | TGTGCCAGCAGTTTAGAGGGACCCAGCACTGAAGCTTTCTTT | CASSLEGPSTEAFF
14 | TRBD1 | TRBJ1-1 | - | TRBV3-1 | TGTGCCAGCAGCCAAGACATGACAGGGGCAGAAGCTTTCTTT | CASSQDMTGAEAFF
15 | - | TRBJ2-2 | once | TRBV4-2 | TGTGCCAGCAGCCAAGACAGACCGAACACCGGGGAGCTGTTTTTT | CASSQDRPNTGELFF
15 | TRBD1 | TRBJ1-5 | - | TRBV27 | TGTGCCAGCAGAGACGTGGGACAGGGGCATCAGCCCCAGCATTTT | CASRDVGQGHQPQHF
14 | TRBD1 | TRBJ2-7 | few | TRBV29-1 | TGCAGCGTTGCCGGGACAGGGATTACCTACGAGCAGTACTTC | CSVAGTGITYEQYF
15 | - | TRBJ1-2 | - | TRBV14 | TGTGCCAGCAGCCAAGATGTTACAGCCACCTATGGCTACACCTTC | CASSQDVTATYGYTF
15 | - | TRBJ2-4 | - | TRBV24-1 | TGTGCCACCAGTGAGCCGACACCCAGTGCAAACATTCAGTACTTC | CATSEPTPSANIQYF
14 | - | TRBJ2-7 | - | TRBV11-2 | TGTGCCAGCAGCCTATTCGGGGACAACTACGAGCAGTACTTC | CASSLFGDNYEQYF
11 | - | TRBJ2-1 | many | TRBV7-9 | TGTGCCAGCAGCCCCGGAGGGGGACAGTTCTTC | CASSPGGGQFF
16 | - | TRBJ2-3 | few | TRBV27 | TGTGCCAGCAGTTTATCGGGGGACGATCTCACAGATACGCAGTATTTT | CASSLSGDDLTDTQYF
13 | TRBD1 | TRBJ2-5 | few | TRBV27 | TGTGCCAGCAGTCACCAAGGGGGCACGGCCCAGTACTTC | CASSHQGGTAQYF
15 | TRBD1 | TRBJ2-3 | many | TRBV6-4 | TGTGCCAGCAGTGACGGGACAGGGGGCGCAGATACGCAGTATTTT | CASSDGTGGADTQYF
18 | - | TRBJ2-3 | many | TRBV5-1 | TGCGCCAGCAGCTTGGCCCTACGGACAGTCTCCACCCCAGATACGCAGTATTTT | CASSLALRTVSTPDTQYF
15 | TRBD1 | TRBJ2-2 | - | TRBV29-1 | TGCAGCGTTGGGGGACAGACCGCGAACACCGGGGAGCTGTTTTTT | CSVGGQTANTGELFF
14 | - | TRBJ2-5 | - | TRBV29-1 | TGCAGCGTTGATGATGAAGGGTACCAAGAGACCCAGTACTTC | CSVDDEGYQETQYF
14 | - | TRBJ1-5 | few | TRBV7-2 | TGTGCCAGCAGCTTGTTGGCAGGGGAACAGCCCCAGCATTTT | CASSLLAGEQPQHF
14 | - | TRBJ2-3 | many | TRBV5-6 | TGTGCCAGCAGCACCCGGTCGGTGACAGATACGCAGTATTTT | CASSTRSVTDTQYF
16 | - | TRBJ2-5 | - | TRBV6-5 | TGTGCCAGCAAACCTGCGTTAGACCTCATCCAAGAGACCCAGTACTTC | CASKPALDLIQETQYF
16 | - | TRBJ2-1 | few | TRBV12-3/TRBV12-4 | TGTGCCAGCAGTTTATCCCAGGGGTCGGCCGACAATGAGCAGTTCTTC | CASSLSQGSADNEQFF